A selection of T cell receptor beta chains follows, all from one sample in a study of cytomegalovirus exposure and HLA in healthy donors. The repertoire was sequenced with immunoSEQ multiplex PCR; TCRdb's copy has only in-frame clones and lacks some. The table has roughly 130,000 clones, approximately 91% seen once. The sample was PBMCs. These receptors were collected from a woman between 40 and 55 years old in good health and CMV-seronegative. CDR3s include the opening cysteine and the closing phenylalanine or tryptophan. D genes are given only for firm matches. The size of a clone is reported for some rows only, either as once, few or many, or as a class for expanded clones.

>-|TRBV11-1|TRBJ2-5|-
TGTGCCAGCAGCTTAGGTGGGGCGCAAGAGACCCAGTACTTC
CASSLGGAQETQYF
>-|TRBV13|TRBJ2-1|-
TGTGCCAGCAGCTTAGGGCAGCTGGGCTGGCAGTTCTTC
CASSLGQLGWQFF
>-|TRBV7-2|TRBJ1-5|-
TGTGCCAGCAGCTTAGAGTTACGGGGAAACAATCAGCCCCAGCATTTT
CASSLELRGNNQPQHF
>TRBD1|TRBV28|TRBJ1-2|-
TGTGCCAGCAGTTTCATCAACAAGGACAGGGGGCTTGGCTACACCTTC
CASSFINKDRGLGYTF
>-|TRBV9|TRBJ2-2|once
TGTGCCAGCACCCTCTCGGGGGTATCGGGGACCGGGGAGCTGTTTTTT
CASTLSGVSGTGELFF
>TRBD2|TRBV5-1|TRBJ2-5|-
TGCGCCAGCAGCTTGGGACTAGCGATTGAAGAGACCCAGTACTTC
CASSLGLAIEETQYF
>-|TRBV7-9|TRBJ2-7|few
TGTGCCAGCAGCTTAGGGACTTACGAGCAGTACTTC
CASSLGTYEQYF
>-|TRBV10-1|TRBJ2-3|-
TGCGCCAGCAGTGAGATTTTTAGCGGCTCTAGCACAGATACGCAGTATTTT
CASSEIFSGSSTDTQYF
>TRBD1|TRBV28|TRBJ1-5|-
TGTGCCAGCTACGACCAGGGGGTAGGCAATCAGCCCCAGCATTTT
CASYDQGVGNQPQHF
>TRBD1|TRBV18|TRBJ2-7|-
TGTGCCAGCTCACCAGGACAGGCCCACTCCTACGAGCAGTACTTC
CASSPGQAHSYEQYF
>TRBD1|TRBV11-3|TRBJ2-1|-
TGTGCCAGCAGCTTAGAAACTAGAGACAGGGGGAGAGATGAGCAGTTCTTC
CASSLETRDRGRDEQFF
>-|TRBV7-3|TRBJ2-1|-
TGTGCCAGCAGCCCATTCGGGGGCAATGAGCAGTTCTTC
CASSPFGGNEQFF
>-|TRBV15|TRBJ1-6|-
TGTGCCACCAGCAGAGCCCCAAGGGGGTCGGATTCACCCCTCCACTTT
CATSRAPRGSDSPLHF
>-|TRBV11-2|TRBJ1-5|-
TGTGCCAGCAGCACCGAGGCGGGGGCCCAGCATTTT
CASSTEAGAQHF
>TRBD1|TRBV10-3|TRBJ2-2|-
TGTGCCACCGGGACAGGGGTTAGCGGGGAGCTGTTTTTT
CATGTGVSGELFF
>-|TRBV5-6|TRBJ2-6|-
TGTGCCAGCAGCCCCCGGGCTGGGGCCAACGTCCTGACTTTC
CASSPRAGANVLTF
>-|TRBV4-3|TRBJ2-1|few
TGCGCCAGCAGCCAAGACTTAGCGACCTACAATGAGCAGTTCTTC
CASSQDLATYNEQFF
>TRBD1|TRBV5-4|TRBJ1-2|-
TGTGCCAGCAGCTTTCAGGGGGCAGATGGCTACACCTTC
CASSFQGADGYTF
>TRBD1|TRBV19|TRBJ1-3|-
TGTGCCAGTAGTATATGGGGACAGGGGATTGGAAACACCATATATTTT
CASSIWGQGIGNTIYF
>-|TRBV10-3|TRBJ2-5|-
TGTGCCATCAGTGAGTTGAGTGGGGGGAGCGAGACCCAGTACTTC
CAISELSGGSETQYF
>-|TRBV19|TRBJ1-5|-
TGTGCCAGTAGTATGTCCAGGGAACAGCCCCAGCATTTT
CASSMSREQPQHF
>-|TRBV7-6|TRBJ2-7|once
TGTGCCAGCAGCCCAGAACAGGACTACGAGCAGTACTTC
CASSPEQDYEQYF
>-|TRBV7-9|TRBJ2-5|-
TGTGCCAGCAGCTTCAACCCTAAAGAGACCCAGTACTTC
CASSFNPKETQYF
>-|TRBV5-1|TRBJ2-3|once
TGCGCCAGCAGCCATCCGACGAGGGATACGCAGTATTTT
CASSHPTRDTQYF
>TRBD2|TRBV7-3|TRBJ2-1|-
TGTGCCAGCAGCTTATTTGCTAGCGGGACCTACAATGAGCAGTTCTTC
CASSLFASGTYNEQFF
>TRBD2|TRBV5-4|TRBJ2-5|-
TGTGCCTGGACTAGCGGGAGGAGAGCCGGCGGGGGGTCCAAAGAGACCCAGTACTTC
CAWTSGRRAGGGSKETQYF
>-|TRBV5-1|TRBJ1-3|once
TGCGCCAGCAGCGGTGGTTCGGGATCTGGAAACACCATATATTTT
CASSGGSGSGNTIYF
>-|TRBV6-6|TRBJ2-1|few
TGTGCCAGCACTGGGGGGAGCTCCTACAATGAGCAGTTCTTC
CASTGGSSYNEQFF
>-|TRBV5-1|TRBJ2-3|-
TGCGCCAGCAGCGGGAGCGAGAGCACAGATACGCAGTATTTT
CASSGSESTDTQYF
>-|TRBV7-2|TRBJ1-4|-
TGTGCCAGCAGCTTAGCCCCGGGACACCCTAATGAAAAACTGTTTTTT
CASSLAPGHPNEKLFF
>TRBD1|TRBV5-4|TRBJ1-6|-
TGTGCCAGCAGCTTTTACAGGGGGCCTAATTCACCCCTCCACTTT
CASSFYRGPNSPLHF
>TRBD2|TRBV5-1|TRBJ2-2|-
TGCGCCAGCAGCAGGTTAGCGGGAGGTACCGGGGAGCTGTTTTTT
CASSRLAGGTGELFF
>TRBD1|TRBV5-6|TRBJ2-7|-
TGTGCCAGCAGCTTGCGGGACAGGCCCTACGAGCAGTACTTC
CASSLRDRPYEQYF
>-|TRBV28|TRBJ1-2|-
TGTGCCAGCAGTCTCCGGGGCGGGGTTTATGGCTACACCTTC
CASSLRGGVYGYTF
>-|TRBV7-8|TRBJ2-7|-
TGTGCCAGCAGCTTAGCGAGGGTTTACGAGCAGTACTTC
CASSLARVYEQYF
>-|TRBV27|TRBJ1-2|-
TGTGCCAGCAGTTTAGGACAGAACTATGGCTACACCTTC
CASSLGQNYGYTF
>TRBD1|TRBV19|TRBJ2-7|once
TGTGCCAGTAGTATAGCCCGGACAGGCTCCTACGAGCAGTACTTC
CASSIARTGSYEQYF
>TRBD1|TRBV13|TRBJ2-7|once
TGTGCCAGCACTGGACAGGGGCCGCACGAGCAGTACTTC
CASTGQGPHEQYF
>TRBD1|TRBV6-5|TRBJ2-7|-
TGTGCCAGCAGTTACTCGAGTGGACAGGTCTACGAGCAGTACTTC
CASSYSSGQVYEQYF